These 26 T cell receptor beta chains share one sample of origin, sequenced in a study of precursors of human CD4 cytotoxic T cells. TCRdb redid the calling of the reads with MiXCR, one entry per CDR3 protein. The table includes fewer than 600 distinct CDR3 sequences, 16% detected once. Four sorted CD4+ memory subsets, central memory, effector memory, IL-7R-high TEMRA and IL-7R-negative TEMRA, were UMI-sequenced. Material: memory CD4+ T cells from blood (PBMCs). These receptors were taken from a human donor in good health.

By share of the sample, this clonotype is large. The gene calls are TRBV6-1 and TRBJ1-5; D is uncertain. CDR1 and CDR2 from the germline V gene are MNHNS and SASEGT. CDR3 length: 14 residues. V lost 4 bases and J 0 bases, leaving 7 bases between the germline ends. The DNA for the CDR3 is TGTGCCAGCAGTGGTCATCTTAGCAATCAGCCCCAGCATTTT. It translates to CASSGHLSNQPQHF.

This clonotype counts as large. The chain recombines TRBV24-1 with TRBJ1-5; 7 nucleotides match TRBD1. The CDR3 runs 19 residues. Germline V CDR1 and CDR2: KGHDR, SFDVKD. V dropped 4 bases and J dropped 3; count of bases not matched to a gene: 17. The CDR3 loop is CATSDRYFRDRENNQPQHF. In DNA form, the CDR3 reads TGTGCCACCAGTGACCGATACTTCAGGGACAGAGAGAACAATCAGCCCCAGCATTTT.

This clonotype counts as large. The chain links TRBV5-1 to TRBJ1-1, with 9 bases fitting TRBD1. Germline V lookup: CDR1 SGHRS, CDR2 YFSETQ. The CDR3 has 14 residues. With 5 bases clipped from V and 3 bases from J, the junction kept 5 bases outside the gene matches. CDR3 loop: CASRIGQGHTEAFF. In DNA form, the CDR3 reads TGCGCCAGCAGAATCGGACAGGGGCACACTGAAGCTTTCTTT.

By its share, this clonotype is large. The chain combines TRBV2 with TRBJ2-7; D gene uncertain. This CDR3 region has 13 residues. The germline V and J ends were trimmed by 2 bases and 3 bases, with 8 bases remaining between them. Germline CDR1 is SNHLY and CDR2 is FYNNEI. The CDR3 region is CASSETGVYEQYF. The CDR3 coding sequence is TGTGCCAGCAGTGAAACTGGGGTCTACGAGCAGTACTTC.

The chain has TRBV7-6 and TRBJ2-7; 12 nucleotides align to TRBD1. Per germline, CDR1 SGHVS and CDR2 FNYEAQ. The CDR3 runs to 14 residues. The J segment lost 7 bases and the V segment lost 5 bases, leaving 6 bases of the junction unmatched. CDR3 sequence reads: CASSPGQGAREQYF. CDR3 DNA sequence: TGTGCCAGCAGCCCGGGACAGGGGGCGCGGGAGCAGTACTTC.

By share, this clonotype ranks as large. J is TRBJ2-2 and V is TRBV18; unclear D gene. Trimming pared 2 bases from V and 1 base from J, leaving 11 bases between. The CDR3 extends over 16 amino acids. Germline CDR1 and CDR2: KGHSH and LQKENI. The CDR3 sequence is CASSPYLRGNTGELFF. Here the CDR3 DNA reads TGTGCCAGCTCACCATACCTCCGCGGGAACACCGGGGAGCTGTTTTTT.

This clonotype has a handful of counts. The chain has TRBV7-9 and TRBJ1-4, with 8 bases matching TRBD1. In germline, CDR1 is SEHNR, CDR2 FQNEAQ (reference sequence). V gave up 6 bases and J gave up 5 bases; unmatched junction bases: 2. There are 13 residues in the CDR3. The CDR3 DNA follows: TGTGCCAGCAGTACAGGGGGGAATGAAAAACTGTTTTTT. Residues: CASSTGGNEKLFF.

This clonotype is large (0.1 to 1%) within its sample. The gene calls are TRBV29-1 and TRBJ2-3, with 7 nucleotides matching TRBD2. This CDR3 contains 13 residues. V shed 1 base and J 6 bases; nucleotides not matched to a gene: 4. Germline V lookup: CDR1 SQVTM, CDR2 ANQGSEA. CDR3: CSVEAGLVDTQYF. DNA for the CDR3: TGCAGCGTTGAAGCTGGACTAGTTGATACGCAGTATTTT.

The chain links TRBV7-9 to TRBJ2-5, with a tentative D call TRBD2 (5 bases). CDR1 and CDR2 from the germline V gene are SEHNR and FQNEAQ (reference sequence). This CDR3 contains 14 residues. The V end lost 1 base, the J end lost 4 bases, and 10 bases lay between the germline ends. The CDR3 spells CASSLGAGVETQYF. The CDR3 bases are TGTGCCAGCAGCTTAGGGGCGGGCGTAGAGACCCAGTACTTC.

The chain uses TRBV5-6 and TRBJ2-7; 9 bases align to TRBD2. Germline V lookup: CDR1 SGHDT, CDR2 YYEEEE. V lost 0 bases, J lost 2 bases, and 3 bases stayed unmatched. This CDR3 is built from 15 residues. The CDR3 region is CASSLGLAGTYEQYF. In DNA form, the CDR3 reads TGTGCCAGCAGCTTGGGTCTAGCGGGGACCTACGAGCAGTACTTC.

Judged by abundance, this clonotype is large. The chain has TRBV7-2 and TRBJ2-1, with TRBD2 matching 9 bases. Germline CDR1 SGHTA, CDR2 FQGNSA. Trimming took 1 base from V and 7 from J; bases not matched to a gene: 5. The CDR3 runs 15 residues. The CDR3 region has the DNA TGTGCCAGCAGCTTAGGGGCTAGCGGGGTAAATGAGCAGTTCTTC. Translated: CASSLGASGVNEQFF.

This clonotype was detected only a few times. The chain combines TRBV18 with TRBJ1-3, with D possibly being TRBD1 (5 bases). V lost 2 bases and J 0 bases, leaving 5 bases between the germline ends. Germline V gene sequence: CDR1 KGHSH, CDR2 LQKENI. The length of the CDR3 is 14 residues. CDR3 bases: TGTGCCAGCTCACCAGGGACCTCTGGAAACACCATATATTTT. Its translation is CASSPGTSGNTIYF. Using reference TRBV18 and TRBJ1-3 for the parts outside the CDR3, the full variable domain is NAGVMQNPRHLVRRRGQEARLRCSPMKGHSHVYWYRQLPEEGLKFMVYLQKENIIDESGMPKERFSAEFPKEGPSILRIQQVVRGDSAAYFCASSPGTSGNTIYFGEGSWLTVV.

The J gene is TRBJ2-7, the V gene TRBV5-1; no firm D call. The CDR3 sequence is 15 residues long. The germline V gene encodes CDR1 SGHRS and CDR2 YFSETQ. The V gene lost 4 bases and the J gene lost 6 bases, with 20 bases spanning the gap. The CDR3 DNA is TGCGCCAGCAGCCCACAACCCGCCGAAGGGATCGAGCAGTACTTC. Amino acid sequence: CASSPQPAEGIEQYF.

Note on this clonotype: A much larger clone differs from this one at a single base, so this may be a read error. The chain links TRBV10-3 to TRBJ2-7; 8 bases map to TRBD2. V lost 5 bases, J lost 1 base, and 4 bases stayed unmatched. This CDR3 is built from 14 residues. Per germline, CDR1 ENHRY and CDR2 SYGVKD. This CDR3 is CAISPGLVSYEQYF. CDR3 bases: TGTGCCATCAGTCCGGGACTAGTTTCCTACGAGCAGTACTTC.

The V and J genes are TRBV18 and TRBJ1-2; perhaps TRBD1 as D (6 bases). The V end lost 3 bases, the J end lost 4 bases, and 15 bases lay between the germline ends. Germline V gives CDR1 KGHSH, CDR2 LQKENI. This CDR3 spans 15 amino acids. The CDR3 loop reads CASSPPRGGAYGYTF. The CDR3 DNA sequence: TGTGCCAGCTCACCCCCACGAGGGGGTGCCTATGGCTACACCTTC.

This chain joins TRBV11-2 and TRBJ2-5; D gene ambiguous. The length of the CDR3 is 15 residues. Trimming stripped 4 bases from V and 1 base from J, with 13 bases between. Germline assignment: CDR1 SGHAT and CDR2 FQNNGV. CDR3 loop: CASSSRKGFQETQYF. The CDR3 region has the DNA TGTGCCAGCAGCTCAAGAAAAGGGTTCCAAGAGACCCAGTACTTC.

This clonotype is labeled as large. The CDR3 sequence is CASTSRVGSGNEQYF. CDR3 nucleotides: TGTGCCAGCACCTCCCGGGTCGGGAGTGGAAACGAGCAGTACTTC. The V and J genes are TRBV5-4 and TRBJ2-7; TRBD2 is a possible D gene (6 bases). The CDR3 sequence is 15 residues long. Germline V lookup: CDR1 SGHNT, CDR2 YYREEE (reference sequence). The ends were cut back, 6 bases at V and 5 bases at J, with 21 bases in the middle.

Sample share makes this clonotype large. The chain carries TRBV7-2 and TRBJ2-1; possible D gene TRBD2, 6 bases. The CDR3 spans 15 residues. V shed 6 bases and J shed 0 bases, with 12 bases lying between them. The germline V gene has CDR1 SGHTA and CDR2 FQGNSA. This chain's CDR3 is CASRSAGSSYNEQFF. The CDR3 region has the DNA TGTGCCAGCAGGTCAGCGGGCAGCTCCTACAATGAGCAGTTCTTC.

Details on this clonotype: A much larger clone differs from this one at a single base, so this may be a read error. The final CDR3 position lacks the conserved phenylalanine or tryptophan, pointing to a likely read error. The chain uses TRBV4-1 and TRBJ2-1, with TRBD2 matching over 13 bases. There are 17 residues in the CDR3. CDR1 is MGHRA, CDR2 YSYEKL, per germline. Trimming removed 0 bases from V and 9 bases from J; junction bases left unmatched: 8. The CDR3 spells CASSQDRGTSGIGEQFC. CDR3 nucleotide sequence: TGCGCCAGCAGCCAAGATCGTGGGACTAGCGGGATAGGTGAGCAGTTCTGC.

Sample share makes this clonotype large. V usage is TRBV3-1 and J usage is TRBJ2-3; no definite D call. The CDR3 is 15 amino acids. Germline V gene sequence: CDR1 LGHDT, CDR2 YNNKEL (reference sequence). V gave up 0 bases and J gave up 0 bases, with 7 bases separating them. In DNA, the CDR3 is TGTGCCAGCAGCCAAGATCGGATTAGCACAGATACGCAGTATTTT. Translating it yields CASSQDRISTDTQYF.

By sample fraction, this clonotype is large. One junction end does not reproduce the germline sequence, and a read error may be involved. J is TRBJ1-4 and V is TRBV6-5; 9 bases match TRBD1. CDR3 length: 14 residues. CDR1 and CDR2 from the germline V gene are MNHEY and SVGAGI. The CDR3 sequence is CASRGTGTAEKLLF. CDR3 DNA sequence: TGTGCCAGCAGGGGGACAGGGACGGCTGAAAAACTGCTTTTT.

The table lists this clonotype with a few counts. The chain recombines TRBV7-2 with TRBJ2-7; D tentatively reads TRBD1 or TRBD2 (5 bases each). Germline V CDR1 and CDR2: SGHTA, FQGNSA. The CDR3 consists of 13 residues. Trimming took 5 bases from V and 2 from J, leaving 10 bases between them. The CDR3 DNA sequence: TGTGCCAGCAGCCTAGGGGAGACCTACGAGCAGTACTTC. Encoded protein: CASSLGETYEQYF.

By share, this clonotype ranks as large. The chain couples TRBV3-1 to TRBJ1-1; a weak D match, TRBD1 (5 bases). In germline, CDR1 is LGHDT, CDR2 YNNKEL (reference sequence). The CDR3 has 16 residues. Trimming took 4 bases from V and 4 from J, leaving 19 bases between them. This CDR3 reads CASSPYGRVGATEAFF. The CDR3 nucleotides are TGTGCCAGCAGCCCATACGGCCGGGTCGGGGCCACTGAAGCTTTCTTT. The full variable domain, its missing parts supplied by reference TRBV3-1 and TRBJ1-1, is DTAVSQTPKYLVTQMGNDKSIKCEQNLGHDTMYWYKQDSKKFLKIMFSYNNKELIINETVPNRFSPKSPDKAHLNLHINSLELGDSAVYFCASSPYGRVGATEAFFGQGTRLTVV.

This clonotype is deemed large (0.1 to 1%). The V and J genes are TRBV4-2 and TRBJ1-3, with D possibly being TRBD1 (5 bases). V was pared by 2 bases and J by 2 bases, with 10 bases between. Germline V lookup: CDR1 LGHNA, CDR2 YNFKEQ. The CDR3 loop spans 15 amino acids. CDR3 sequence reads: CASSQPGRTGNTIYF. DNA for the CDR3: TGTGCCAGCAGCCAACCGGGACGGACTGGAAACACCATATATTTT.

This clonotype came up a few times. This rearrangement joins TRBV7-3 to TRBJ2-2; D call uncertain. The CDR3 runs to 12 residues. CDR1 and CDR2 (germline): SGHTA, FQGTGA. The V gene lost 3 bases and the J gene lost 6 bases, with 5 bases spanning the gap. The chain's CDR3 is CASSFEAGELFF. The CDR3 DNA is TGTGCCAGCAGCTTTGAGGCCGGGGAGCTGTTTTTT. Complete variable domain (other parts from reference TRBV7-3 and TRBJ2-2): GAGVSQTPSNKVTEKGKYVELRCDPISGHTALYWYRQSLGQGPEFLIYFQGTGAADDSGLPNDRFFAVRPEGSVSTLKIQRTERGDSAVYLCASSFEAGELFFGEGSRLTVL.

V is TRBV6-1 and J is TRBJ2-5; 8 bases line up with TRBD1. V shed 5 bases and J 5 bases; nucleotides not matched to a gene: 10. CDR1 MNHNS and CDR2 SASEGT come from the germline V gene. The CDR3 runs to 15 residues. The CDR3 sequence is CASSPGTGPGETQYF. The CDR3 DNA is TGTGCCAGCAGTCCAGGGACAGGCCCAGGGGAGACCCAGTACTTC.